These T cell receptor beta chains were read from a single sample in a study of T cell responses to AZD1222 COVID-19 vaccine. Measured with immunoSEQ multiplex PCR; TCRdb has only the in-frame clones, and not every one. Of 100,000 or so clones in the sample, about 90% were seen once. This specimen was peripheral blood, taken on day 0 of AZD1222 vaccination. The receptors come from an adult in good health. The conserved cysteine and the conserved F or W are not part of the CDR3 here.

v_gene	j_gene	CDR3aa
TRBV7-8	TRBJ1-2	ASSLPLRANYGYT
TRBV7-3	TRBJ2-3	ASSGFGGTTDTQY
TRBV14	TRBJ2-1	ASSPQISYNEQF
TRBV29-1	TRBJ1-4	SVWTGKNEKLF
TRBV29-1	TRBJ2-7	SAKPGQGPYEQY
TRBV7-9	TRBJ2-3	ASSGVSGYTQY
TRBV5-4	TRBJ1-1	ASSLRADKAF
TRBV7-6	TRBJ2-7	ASSGGGGSSYEQY
TRBV9	TRBJ1-1	ASRPPGQGDTEAF
TRBV7-9	TRBJ1-5	ASSLLGGNQPQH
TRBV7-9	TRBJ2-1	ASSLKVAGLPPRDEQF
TRBV7-3	TRBJ2-2	ASSLGGTGELF
TRBV4-1	TRBJ2-7	ASSQEIRGGESEQY
TRBV6-2/TRBV6-3	TRBJ2-2	ASSSRTTGELF
TRBV7-3	TRBJ1-2	ASSSAAVNYGYT
TRBV7-8	TRBJ1-6	ASSLERGRSPLH
TRBV6-4	TRBJ2-1	ASSDVLRGDYNEQF
TRBV10-2	TRBJ1-1	ASSEFTGNTEAF
TRBV7-8	TRBJ2-1	ASSSTGGPYNEQF
TRBV15	TRBJ1-4	ATSRGGGTNEKLF
TRBV15	TRBJ1-6	ATSRAGGAKGSPLH
TRBV9	TRBJ2-5	ASSARQNQETQY
TRBV5-1	TRBJ2-2	ASRPGQTTGELF
TRBV3-1/TRBV3-2	TRBJ1-1	ASSWGQGAEAF
TRBV5-6	TRBJ1-6	ASSWDRDSPLH
TRBV18	TRBJ1-3	ASSRTGGGNTIY
TRBV18	TRBJ2-3	ASSHGTSETDTQY
TRBV6-5	TRBJ2-5	ASSLLTQY
TRBV9	TRBJ2-7	ASSVVAGGSSEQY
TRBV11-2	TRBJ1-2	ASSSPKGGLDYGYT
TRBV7-8	TRBJ1-1	ASSRRPRGSEAF
TRBV19	TRBJ1-3	ASSIGAGRSGNTIY